The T cell receptor beta chain under discussion was sequenced for a study of blood T cell repertoires in COVID-19. Study as a whole: The samples span acute and convalescent COVID-19 from the United States, Italy and Spain. PBMCs, B-cell-depleted T cells, or T cells provided the cDNA or gDNA that made up the material.

As originally analysed: Estimation of nucleated cell counts relied on the amplification of reference gene primers. Here immunoSEQ multiplex PCR was the method, and the copy in TCRdb shows in-frame clones only, minus some. The V and J calls and clone size were taken over from that table, and D and trimming were inferred from the DNA. The sample lists roughly 260,000 clones, more than 60% seen once, with 3% to 4% in the top ten. The CDR3 totals 15 residues. Deletions cut 0 bases from V and 3 bases from J, with 11 bases between. CDR1 and CDR2 (germline): KGHSH, LQKENI. The sequence was collected from a woman in her forties with active or convalescent COVID-19. Specimen: peripheral blood. The chain links TRBV18 to TRBJ2-5, with TRBD1 as a possible D gene (6 bases). The CDR3, as DNA: TGTGCCAGCTCACCACCGAACAGGGCGGAAGAGACCCAGTACTTC. It yields the protein CASSPPNRAEETQYF.